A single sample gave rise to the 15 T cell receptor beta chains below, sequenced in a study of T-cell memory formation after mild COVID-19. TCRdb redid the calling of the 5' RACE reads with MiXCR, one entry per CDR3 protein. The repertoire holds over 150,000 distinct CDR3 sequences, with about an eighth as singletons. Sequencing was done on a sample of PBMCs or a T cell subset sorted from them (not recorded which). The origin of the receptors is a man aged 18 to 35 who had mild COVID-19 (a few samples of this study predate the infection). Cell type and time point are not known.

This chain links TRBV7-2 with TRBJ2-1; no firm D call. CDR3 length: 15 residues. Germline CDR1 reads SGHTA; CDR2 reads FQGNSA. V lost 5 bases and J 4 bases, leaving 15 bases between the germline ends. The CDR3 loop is CASSPGAAEYNEQFF. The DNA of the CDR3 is TGTGCCAGCAGCCCAGGAGCAGCTGAGTACAATGAGCAGTTCTTC.

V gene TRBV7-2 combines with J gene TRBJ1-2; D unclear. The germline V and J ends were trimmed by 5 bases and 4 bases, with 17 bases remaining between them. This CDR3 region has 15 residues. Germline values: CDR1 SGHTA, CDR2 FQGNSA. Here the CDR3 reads CASSPQKGRAYGYTF. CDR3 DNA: TGTGCCAGCAGCCCTCAAAAGGGCAGAGCCTATGGCTACACCTTC.

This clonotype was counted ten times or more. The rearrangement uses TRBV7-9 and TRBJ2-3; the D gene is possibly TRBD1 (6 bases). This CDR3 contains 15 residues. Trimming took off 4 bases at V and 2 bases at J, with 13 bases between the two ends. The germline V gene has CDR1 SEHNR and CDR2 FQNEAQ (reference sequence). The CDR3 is CASSSNREVTDTQYF. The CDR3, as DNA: TGTGCCAGCAGCTCCAACAGGGAAGTCACAGATACGCAGTATTTT.

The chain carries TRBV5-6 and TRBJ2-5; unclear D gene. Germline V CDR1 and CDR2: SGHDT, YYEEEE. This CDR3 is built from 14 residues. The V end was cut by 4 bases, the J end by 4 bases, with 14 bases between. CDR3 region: CASSIGEVGETQYF. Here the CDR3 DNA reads TGTGCCAGCAGCATTGGTGAGGTGGGAGAGACCCAGTACTTC.

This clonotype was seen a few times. DNA for the CDR3: TGTGCCAGCAGGCGCCTTTCGGGGGGTTACAATGAGCAGTTCTTC. Translation gives CASRRLSGGYNEQFF. The chain joins TRBV12-3 or TRBV12-4 to TRBJ2-1, with 7 bases matching TRBD2. J lost 4 bases, V lost 6 bases, and 9 bases had no gene match. The CDR3 contains 15 residues.

The CDR3 protein is CASSKGDMTGELFF. CDR3 DNA: TGTGCCAGCAGTAAGGGGGATATGACCGGGGAGCTGTTTTTT. This sequence joins TRBV6-2 or TRBV6-3 and TRBJ2-2; tentative D call: TRBD1 (6 bases). The V gene lost 5 bases and the J gene lost 5 bases, with 12 bases spanning the gap. CDR3 length: 14 amino acids. The germline V gene has CDR1 MNHEY and CDR2 SVGEGT.

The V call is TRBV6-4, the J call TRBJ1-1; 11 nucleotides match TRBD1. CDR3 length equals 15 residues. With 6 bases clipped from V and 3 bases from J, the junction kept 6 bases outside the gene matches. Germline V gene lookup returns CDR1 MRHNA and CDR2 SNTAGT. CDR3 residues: CASRRTGGVHTEAFF. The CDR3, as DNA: TGTGCCAGCAGAAGGACAGGGGGCGTCCACACTGAAGCTTTCTTT.

The CDR3 nucleotides are TGCGCCAGCAGCTTGGCCGCAGGGGCTTCAGATACGCAGTATTTT. Translation: CASSLAAGASDTQYF. This chain joins TRBV5-1 and TRBJ2-3; D possibly corresponds to TRBD1 (6 bases). The V end lost 0 bases, the J end lost 4 bases, and 12 bases lay between the germline ends. CDR3 length: 15 amino acids. CDR1 is SGHRS and CDR2 is YFSETQ in the germline V gene. Full variable domain (outside the CDR3, taken from reference TRBV5-1 and TRBJ2-3): KAGVTQTPRYLIKTRGQQVTLSCSPISGHRSVSWYQQTPGQGLQFLFEYFSETQRNKGNFPGRFSGRQFSNSRSEMNVSTLELGDSALYLCASSLAAGASDTQYFGPGTRLTVL.

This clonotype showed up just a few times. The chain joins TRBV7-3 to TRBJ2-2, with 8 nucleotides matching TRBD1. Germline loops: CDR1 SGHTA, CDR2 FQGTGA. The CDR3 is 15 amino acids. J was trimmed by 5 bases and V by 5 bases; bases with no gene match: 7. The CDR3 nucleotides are TGTGCCAGCAGCACACACAGGGGGAGAACCGGGGAGCTGTTTTTT. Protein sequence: CASSTHRGRTGELFF.

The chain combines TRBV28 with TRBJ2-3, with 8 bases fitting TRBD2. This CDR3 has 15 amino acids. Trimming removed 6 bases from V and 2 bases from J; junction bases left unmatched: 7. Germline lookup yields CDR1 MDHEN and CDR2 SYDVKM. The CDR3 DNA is TGTGCCAGCAGCCCGAGCGGGAGATACACAGATACGCAGTATTTT. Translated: CASSPSGRYTDTQYF.

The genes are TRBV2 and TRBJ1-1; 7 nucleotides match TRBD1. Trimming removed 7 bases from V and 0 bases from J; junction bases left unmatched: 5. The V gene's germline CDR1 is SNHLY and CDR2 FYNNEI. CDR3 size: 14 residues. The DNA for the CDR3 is TGTGCCAGCAAGGGACAGTACATGAACACTGAAGCTTTCTTT. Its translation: CASKGQYMNTEAFF.

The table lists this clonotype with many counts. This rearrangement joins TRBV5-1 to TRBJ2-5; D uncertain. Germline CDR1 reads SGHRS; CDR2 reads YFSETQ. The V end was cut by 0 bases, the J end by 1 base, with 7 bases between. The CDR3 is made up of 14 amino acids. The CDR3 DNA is TGCGCCAGCAGCTTGGCTGGCAGCCAAGAGACCCAGTACTTC. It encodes CASSLAGSQETQYF.

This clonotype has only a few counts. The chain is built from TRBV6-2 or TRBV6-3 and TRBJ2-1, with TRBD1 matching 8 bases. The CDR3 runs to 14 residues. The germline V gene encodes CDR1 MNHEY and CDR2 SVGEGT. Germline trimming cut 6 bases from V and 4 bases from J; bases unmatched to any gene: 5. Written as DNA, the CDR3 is TGTGCCAGCAGAGGACAGGGCCCGTACAATGAGCAGTTCTTC. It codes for CASRGQGPYNEQFF.

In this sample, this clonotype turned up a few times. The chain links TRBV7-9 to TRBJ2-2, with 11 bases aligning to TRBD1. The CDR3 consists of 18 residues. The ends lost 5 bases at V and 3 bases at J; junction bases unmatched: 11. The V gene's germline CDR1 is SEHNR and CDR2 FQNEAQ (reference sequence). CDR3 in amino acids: CASSTRDRGGEDTGELFF. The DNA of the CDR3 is TGTGCCAGCAGCACTCGGGACAGGGGGGGCGAAGACACCGGGGAGCTGTTTTTT.

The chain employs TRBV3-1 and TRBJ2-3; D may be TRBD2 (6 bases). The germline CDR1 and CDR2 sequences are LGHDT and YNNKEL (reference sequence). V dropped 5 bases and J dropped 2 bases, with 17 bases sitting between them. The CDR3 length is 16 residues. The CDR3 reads CASSDPGGGVTDTQYF. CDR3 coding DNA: TGTGCCAGCAGCGACCCTGGTGGCGGGGTCACAGATACGCAGTATTTT.